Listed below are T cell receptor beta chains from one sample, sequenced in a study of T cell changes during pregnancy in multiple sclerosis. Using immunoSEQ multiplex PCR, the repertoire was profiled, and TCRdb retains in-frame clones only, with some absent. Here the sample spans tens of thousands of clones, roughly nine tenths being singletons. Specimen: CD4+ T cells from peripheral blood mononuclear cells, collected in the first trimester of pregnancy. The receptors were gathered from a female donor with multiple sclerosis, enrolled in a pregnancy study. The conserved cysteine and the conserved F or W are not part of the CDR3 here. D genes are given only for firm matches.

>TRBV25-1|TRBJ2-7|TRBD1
ASSPRTGSYEQY
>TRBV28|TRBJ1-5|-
ASIGPRSGNQPQH
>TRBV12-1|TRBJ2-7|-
ASSTPSRDRFYEQY
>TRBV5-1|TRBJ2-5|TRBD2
ASSRGTSGQETQY
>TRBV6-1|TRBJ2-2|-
ASSDGGANTGELF
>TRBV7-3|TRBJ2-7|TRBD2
ASSSGLAGVDEQY
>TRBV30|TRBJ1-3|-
AWSPGTGNTIY
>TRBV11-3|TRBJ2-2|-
ASSRSGRGTGELF
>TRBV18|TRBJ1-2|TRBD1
ASSRDRGDYGYT
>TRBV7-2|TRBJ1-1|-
ASSPTFRTEAF
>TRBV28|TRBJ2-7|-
ASTLSGSTYEQY
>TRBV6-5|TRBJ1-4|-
ASSYTVNEKLF
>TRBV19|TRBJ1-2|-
ATAAEVLGYT
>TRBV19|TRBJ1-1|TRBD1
ASSPGGVNTEAF
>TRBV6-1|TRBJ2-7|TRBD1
ASRIGQDSNYEQY
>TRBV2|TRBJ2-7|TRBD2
ASSEGLAGAQVEQY
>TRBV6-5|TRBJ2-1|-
ASRDRSYNEQF
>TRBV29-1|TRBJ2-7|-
SVISIADEQY
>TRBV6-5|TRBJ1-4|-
ASSSGWGGEKLF
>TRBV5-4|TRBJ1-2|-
ASSYGQNYGYT
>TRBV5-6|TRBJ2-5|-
ASSLTSRPGETQY
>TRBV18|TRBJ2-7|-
ASSPEGFYEQY
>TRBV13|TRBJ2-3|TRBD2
ASSLVLAGNTDTQY
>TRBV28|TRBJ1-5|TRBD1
ASSLLDRDNQPQH
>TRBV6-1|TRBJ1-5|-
ASSERGTQPQH
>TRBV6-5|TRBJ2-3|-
ASSSWGLSDTQY
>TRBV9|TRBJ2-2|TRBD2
ASSLGLAGGAGELF
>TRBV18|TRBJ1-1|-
ASRISVIERENTEAF
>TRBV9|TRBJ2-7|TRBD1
ASSSGTGVEQY
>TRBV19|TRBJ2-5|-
ASSAQGGHQETQY
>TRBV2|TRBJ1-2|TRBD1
ASSQQGADGYT
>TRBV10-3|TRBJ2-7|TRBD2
AIRPGLAGQYEQY
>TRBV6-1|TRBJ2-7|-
ASDRRPYEQY
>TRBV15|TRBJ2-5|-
ATSRRSGPAETQY
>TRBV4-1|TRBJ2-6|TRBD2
ASSQVTSGSGANVLT
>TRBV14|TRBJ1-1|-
ASSRLENTEAF
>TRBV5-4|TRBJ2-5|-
ASSMVPDTAGETQY
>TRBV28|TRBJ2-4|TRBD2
AGSQSAGVLAKNIQY
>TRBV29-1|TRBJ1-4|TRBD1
SVNSGQAMGEKLF
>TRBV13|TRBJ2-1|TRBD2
AGRASGSHEQF
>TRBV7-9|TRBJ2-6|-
ASSLARRESGANVLT
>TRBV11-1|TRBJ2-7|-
ASSLTVGRNEQY
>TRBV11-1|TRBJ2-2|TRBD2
ASSLLAGGGTGELF
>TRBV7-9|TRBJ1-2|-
ASSEQEIYGYT
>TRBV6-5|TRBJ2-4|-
ASSYSRAGAKNIQY
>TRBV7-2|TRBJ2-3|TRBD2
ASSLRTSGSTDTQY
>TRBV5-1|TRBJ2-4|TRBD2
ASSLGQGFTSGSPNKNIQY
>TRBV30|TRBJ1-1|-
AWNLPGGTEAF
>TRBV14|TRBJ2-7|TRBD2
ASSPLAGSLPEQY
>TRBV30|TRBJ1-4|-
AWSSGVTNEKLF
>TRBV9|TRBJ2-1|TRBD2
ASSGRLEREGRSYNEQF
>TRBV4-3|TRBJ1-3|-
ASSQDPQGSSSGNTIY
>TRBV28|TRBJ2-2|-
ASTELAGGELF